The rows below give T cell receptor beta chains drawn from one sample of a study of blood T cell repertoires in COVID-19. TCRdb's copy holds only in-frame clones and misses some; the assay was immunoSEQ multiplex PCR. The sample has approximately 200,000 clones; about three quarters are singletons. The specimen sequenced was peripheral blood. The receptor source for this set is a woman older than 75 with COVID-19, enrolled during active disease. Both conserved end residues are part of each CDR3. D genes are given only for firm matches. Rows give clone size only sometimes, using once, few, many, or a class for an expanded clone.

size,J,V,D,DNA,CDR3
.,TRBJ1-1,TRBV2,TRBD1,TGTGCCAGCAGCCTACAGGGGTTAGGCACTGAAGCTTTCTTT,CASSLQGLGTEAFF
once,TRBJ1-1,TRBV7-9,.,TGTGCCAGCAGCTTACCACAGAGTCGAGCTTTCTTT,CASSLPQSRAFF
.,TRBJ2-2,TRBV18,.,TGTGCCAGCTCACCACGCGACACCGGGGAGCTGTTTTTT,CASSPRDTGELFF
.,TRBJ2-7,TRBV29-1,TRBD1,TGCAGCGGAGGGACAGTCTACGAGCAGTACTTC,CSGGTVYEQYF
once,TRBJ2-3,TRBV5-6,.,TGTGCCAGCAGCTTGTTGGCGGCGTTCACAGATACGCAGTATTTT,CASSLLAAFTDTQYF
.,TRBJ2-2,TRBV24-1,TRBD1,TGTGCCACCAGTGATAACAGGGGATACACCGGGGAGCTGTTTTTT,CATSDNRGYTGELFF
once,TRBJ2-7,TRBV5-1,TRBD1,TGCGCCAGCAGCTTGGAAGGGACAGCCTCTTCCCAGTACTTC,CASSLEGTASSQYF
once,TRBJ1-2,TRBV4-2,TRBD1,TGTGCCAGCAGCCAAGCACAGGGGACTAACTATGGCTACACCTTC,CASSQAQGTNYGYTF
.,TRBJ2-5,TRBV5-4,TRBD1,TGTGCCAGCAGCTTGAACAGGGGCGGGGAGACCCAGTACTTC,CASSLNRGGETQYF
.,TRBJ1-6,TRBV6-5,.,TGTGCCAGCACATGGGGAGGGAATATTTATTCACCCCTCCACTTT,CASTWGGNIYSPLHF
.,TRBJ2-2,TRBV6-2/TRBV6-3,.,TGTGCCAGCAGTTACTCGAAAAGAGGGATCAACACCGGGGAGCTGTTTTTT,CASSYSKRGINTGELFF
.,TRBJ2-1,TRBV28,TRBD2,TGTGCCAGCAGTTTATGGGGTAGCGGGATATACAATGAGCAGTTCTTC,CASSLWGSGIYNEQFF
.,TRBJ2-2,TRBV7-2,TRBD2,TGTGCCAGCAGCTTAGCTAGACTAGCGGGGGCCCCGAACACCGGGGAGCTGTTTTTT,CASSLARLAGAPNTGELFF
.,TRBJ2-4,TRBV27,.,TGTGCCAGCAGTTTATGGGGGGGGCAGTCACTCCAGTACTTC,CASSLWGGQSLQYF
.,TRBJ2-3,TRBV2,.,TGTGCCAGCAGTGATATAGGACAAAGGGTGGGCACAGATACGCAGTATTTT,CASSDIGQRVGTDTQYF
.,TRBJ1-2,TRBV19,.,TGTGCCAGTAGTGGAGGGCGGAGGCAGGGCTACACCTTC,CASSGGRRQGYTF
.,TRBJ2-2,TRBV5-4,TRBD2,TGTGCCAGCAGAACAGCGGGAGCGACCACCGGGGAGCTGTTTTTT,CASRTAGATTGELFF
.,TRBJ2-3,TRBV3-1/TRBV3-2,TRBD1,TGTGCCAGCAGCCAAGTCTGGCGATGGGGGACAGGGGGCACAGATACGCAGTATTTT,CASSQVWRWGTGGTDTQYF
.,TRBJ2-7,TRBV2,TRBD2,TGTGCCATCCTGGGGGGGGTCAAGACCTACGAGCAGTACTTC,CAILGGVKTYEQYF
.,TRBJ2-5,TRBV19,TRBD2,TGTGCCAGTAGTATAGAGACTAGCGGGGGGGCCGAAGAAAAGACCCAGTACTTC,CASSIETSGGAEEKTQYF
.,TRBJ2-2,TRBV6-2/TRBV6-3,TRBD1,TGTGCCAGCAGTATTAACAGGGGCGCCGGGGAGCTGTTTTTT,CASSINRGAGELFF
.,TRBJ2-7,TRBV7-9,TRBD1,TGTGCCAGCAGCTCGGGACAGGGGGACTACGAGCAGTACTTC,CASSSGQGDYEQYF